This TCR beta chain was sequenced during a study of blood T cell repertoires in COVID-19. Overall study context: Sample material is recorded as cDNA or gDNA derived from T cells, B-cell-depleted T cells, or PBMCs.

Germline V gene sequence: CDR1 MNHEY, CDR2 SMNVEV (reference sequence). The CDR3 runs 14 residues. The J segment lost 6 bases and the V segment lost 8 bases, leaving 10 bases of the junction unmatched. In the study's own analysis: It was from reference gene primer amplification that nucleated cell counts were estimated. Sequenced by immunoSEQ multiplex PCR; TCRdb stores in-frame clones only, minus some. That table supplies the V and J calls and clone size; D and trimming were determined from the DNA. The sample carries 35,000 to 45,000 clones, almost 80% recorded once. This receptor was identified in a woman over 75 with acute or convalescent COVID-19. The chain joins TRBV27 to TRBJ1-5, with TRBD1 matching 7 bases. The material sequenced was peripheral blood. The CDR3 here is CASGPTRGVQPQHF. CDR3 sequence (DNA): TGTGCCAGCGGGCCAACCAGGGGGGTTCAGCCCCAGCATTTT.